These 20 T cell receptor beta chains were all obtained from the same sample, sequenced in a study of T cell responses to AZD1222 COVID-19 vaccine. Method: immunoSEQ multiplex PCR; TCRdb's copy keeps in-frame clones and lacks some. The data show 90,000 or so clones, roughly 90% seen once. The sequenced sample was peripheral blood, obtained on day 0 of AZD1222 vaccination. The source of these receptors is an adult in good health.

The chain recombines TRBV6-4 with TRBJ2-3; TRBD2 matches at 9 bases. The junction had 5 bases not matched to a gene; V was cut back by 0 bases and J by 1 base. The CDR3 sequence is 17 residues long. From germline, CDR1 is MRHNA and CDR2 SNTAGT. CDR3 DNA: TGTGCCAGCAGTGACTCGTCAGCGGGAGGTGGCACAGATACGCAGTATTTT. It is translated as CASSDSSAGGGTDTQYF.

V gene TRBV6-5 combines with J gene TRBJ1-5; D is possibly TRBD1 (5 bases). The germline CDR1 and CDR2 sequences are MNHEY and SVGAGI. With 8 bases removed from V and 3 bases from J, the gap between germline ends came to 17 bases. The CDR3 has 15 residues. Written as DNA, the CDR3 is TGTGCCAGCCTATCAGGGTTTTGGGACAATCAGCCCCAGCATTTT. Translating gives CASLSGFWDNQPQHF.

The chain carries TRBV6-5 and TRBJ2-7, with D unclear. The germline V gene has CDR1 MNHEY and CDR2 SVGAGI. V was shortened by 2 bases and J by 6 bases, with 5 bases between the two germline ends. The CDR3 has 11 residues. CDR3 sequence: CASSYGVEQYF. CDR3 DNA: TGTGCCAGCAGTTACGGGGTCGAGCAGTACTTC.

The gene calls are TRBV12-3 or TRBV12-4 and TRBJ2-1, with D possibly being TRBD1 or TRBD2 (5 bases each). Between the trimmed V and J ends, which lost 5 bases and 10 bases, there was a span of 12 bases. The CDR3 extends over 12 amino acids. The CDR3 region is CASSRAGREQFF. As DNA, the CDR3 is TGTGCCAGCAGTAGAGCAGGGAGAGAGCAGTTCTTC.

The J gene is TRBJ2-3, the V gene TRBV4-2, with TRBD2 matching over 10 bases. The germline V gene encodes CDR1 LGHNA and CDR2 YNFKEQ. The CDR3 sequence is 17 residues long. The junction had 6 bases not matched to a gene; V was cut back by 3 bases and J by 0 bases. As DNA, the CDR3 is TGTGCCAGCAGCCAGAGGCGGACTAGCGGTAGCACAGATACGCAGTATTTT. Amino acid sequence: CASSQRRTSGSTDTQYF.

The CDR3 sequence is CASSKAGEGVTETQYF. In DNA form, the CDR3 reads TGTGCCAGTAGTAAGGCGGGGGAGGGAGTTACGGAGACCCAGTACTTC. The genes are TRBV19 and TRBJ2-5; 7 positions match TRBD2. Trimming took 4 bases from V and 5 from J; bases not matched to a gene: 13. This CDR3 region has 16 residues. CDR1 and CDR2 from the germline V gene are LNHDA and SQIVND (reference sequence).

The chain combines TRBV5-1 with TRBJ1-3, with D tentatively TRBD1 (5 bases). CDR1 is SGHRS, CDR2 YFSETQ, per germline. The CDR3 consists of 13 residues. V was clipped by 7 bases and J by 0 bases, with 8 bases between them. The CDR3 nucleotides read TGCGCCAGCTCGGGACCCTCTGGAAACACCATATATTTT. Translating gives CASSGPSGNTIYF.

The chain combines TRBV2 with TRBJ1-6, with D unresolved. Between the trimmed V and J ends, which lost 6 bases and 7 bases, there was a span of 7 bases. CDR3 size: 12 residues. Germline CDR1 and CDR2: SNHLY and FYNNEI. The CDR3 region is CASRGGNSPLHF. Written as DNA, the CDR3 is TGTGCCAGCAGGGGCGGGAATTCACCCCTCCACTTT.

Points on this clone: Sequence at one end of the junction differs from germline and may be a read error. CDR3 sequence reads: CASSPTTSGEQYF. DNA of the CDR3: TGTGCTAGCAGCCCTACTACGTCTGGCGAGCAGTACTTC. The chain is built from TRBV7-7 and TRBJ2-7; no reliable D call. The CDR3 has 13 amino acids. Germline CDR1 SSHAT, CDR2 FNYEAQ (reference sequence).

J is TRBJ2-1 and V is TRBV18, with 9 bases matching TRBD2. The CDR3 loop spans 13 amino acids. CDR1 is KGHSH and CDR2 is LQKENI in the germline V gene. After removal of 8 bases from V and 2 bases from J, the junction contained 1 base not matched to a gene. The CDR3 region is CASASGAYNEQFF. The CDR3 bases are TGTGCCAGCGCTAGCGGGGCCTACAATGAGCAGTTCTTC.

The rearrangement links TRBV12-3 or TRBV12-4 to TRBJ1-5; TRBD1 might be the D (6 bases). The CDR3 loop spans 13 amino acids. V gave up 5 bases and J gave up 6 bases, with 11 bases separating them. DNA of the CDR3: TGTGCCAGCAGTCCAGGGGAGGGTCAGCCCCAGCATTTT. This translates into CASSPGEGQPQHF.

The rearrangement uses TRBV3-1 (or the pseudogene TRBV3-2) and TRBJ2-1; 8 nucleotides align to TRBD1. The CDR3 runs to 16 residues. Germline-derived CDR1 and CDR2 are LGHDT and YNNKEL (reference sequence). Unmatched junction bases numbered 8, after V lost 4 bases and J lost 3 bases. The CDR3 reads CASSRNDRGNYNEQFF. The DNA of the CDR3 is TGTGCCAGCAGCCGCAACGACAGGGGAAACTACAATGAGCAGTTCTTC.

The rearrangement links TRBV11-2 to TRBJ1-1, with D hard to call. The CDR3 runs 13 residues. V was pared by 1 base and J by 5 bases, with 8 bases between. Looked up from germline, CDR1 is SGHAT and CDR2 is FQNNGV. In DNA form, the CDR3 reads TGTGCCAGCAGCTTAGGACTGGAAACTGAAGCTTTCTTT. Its protein is CASSLGLETEAFF.

The chain employs TRBV7-6 and TRBJ2-1; D is unclear. The CDR3 covers 13 residues. The germline CDR1 and CDR2 sequences are SGHVS and FNYEAQ. V gave up 5 bases and J gave up 0 bases, with 5 bases separating them. CDR3 coding DNA: TGTGCCAGCAGCCCACCCTCCTACAATGAGCAGTTCTTC. Amino acid sequence: CASSPPSYNEQFF.

Notes on this clone: One end of the junction is discordant with germline, which a read error may explain. V and J are TRBV7-7 and TRBJ2-5; perhaps D is TRBD1 or TRBD2 (6 bases each). Germline V gene data show CDR1 as SSHAT and CDR2 as FNYEAQ (reference sequence). This CDR3 contains 13 residues. The CDR3 spells CASSLGGPETQYF. CDR3 DNA: TGTGCTAGCAGCTTAGGGGGGCCAGAGACCCAGTACTTC.

The V gene is TRBV5-1, the J gene TRBJ2-2, with D tentatively TRBD1 (5 bases). With 5 bases removed from V and 1 base from J, the gap between germline ends came to 9 bases. The CDR3 loop spans 14 amino acids. From germline, CDR1 is SGHRS and CDR2 YFSETQ. The chain's CDR3 is CASRPDRNTGELFF. The CDR3, as DNA: TGCGCCAGCAGACCCGACAGGAACACCGGGGAGCTGTTTTTT. Drawing the rest from reference TRBV5-1 and TRBJ2-2, the complete variable domain is KAGVTQTPRYLIKTRGQQVTLSCSPISGHRSVSWYQQTPGQGLQFLFEYFSETQRNKGNFPGRFSGRQFSNSRSEMNVSTLELGDSALYLCASRPDRNTGELFFGEGSRLTVL.

This chain uses TRBV7-9 with TRBJ1-2, with D possibly being TRBD1 (5 bases). CDR1 and CDR2 from the germline V gene are SEHNR and FQNEAQ (reference sequence). The CDR3 is 16 residues long. The ends were cut back, 5 bases at V and 5 bases at J, with 21 bases in the middle. Here the CDR3 reads CASSQLVSDTAYGYTF. As DNA, the CDR3 is TGTGCCAGCAGCCAGTTAGTGTCGGACACCGCTTATGGCTACACCTTC.

The V call is TRBV2, the J call TRBJ2-6, with TRBD1 matching over 7 bases. The length of the CDR3 is 16 residues. Trimming removed 4 bases from V and 0 bases from J; junction bases left unmatched: 3. CDR1 is SNHLY and CDR2 is FYNNEI in the germline V gene. The CDR3 loop reads CASSVTGHSGANVLTF. The CDR3, as DNA: TGTGCCAGCAGTGTGACAGGGCACTCTGGGGCCAACGTCCTGACTTTC.

The V call is TRBV20-1, the J call TRBJ2-5; D possibly corresponds to TRBD2 (6 bases). CDR1 is DFQATT, CDR2 SNEGSKA, per germline (reference sequence). This CDR3 has 12 residues. Trimming pared 5 bases from V and 2 bases from J, leaving 9 bases between. The CDR3 loop is CSAGGGQETQYF. The CDR3 DNA reads as TGCAGTGCTGGTGGGGGGCAAGAGACCCAGTACTTC.

The CDR3 reads CSVSGGAYVEAFF. Here the CDR3 DNA reads TGCAGCGTTTCAGGGGGCGCTTACGTTGAAGCTTTCTTT. J is TRBJ1-1 and V is TRBV29-1; the match to TRBD1 covers 8 bases. The CDR3 contains 13 residues. The V and J ends lost 5 bases and 7 bases, in that order; junction bases with no gene match: 9. The germline V gene encodes CDR1 SQVTM and CDR2 ANQGSEA. Based on the CDR3 plus reference TRBV29-1 and TRBJ1-1, the full variable domain is SAVISQKPSRDICQRGTSLTIQCQVDSQVTMMFWYRQQPGQSLTLIATANQGSEATYESGFVIDKFPISRPNLTFSTLTVSNMSPEDSSIYLCSVSGGAYVEAFFGQGTRLTVV.